This T cell receptor (beta chain) was found in a study of OX40 agonist ivuxolimab in advanced cancers. Study background: Ivuxolimab is a fully human IgG2 antibody that activates OX40 (CD134).

TCRdb's copy holds only in-frame clones and misses some; the assay was immunoSEQ multiplex PCR. Of 45,000 to 60,000 clones in the sample, roughly 90% were seen once. With V trimmed by 1 base and J by 3 bases, 1 base remained unmatched. Germline lookup yields CDR1 SEHNR and CDR2 FQNEAQ (reference sequence). The CDR3 runs 15 residues. This clone has just one count. The antigen remains undetermined. Whole-study findings and limits: At 0.1 to 3.0 mg/kg, CD4+ and CD8+ blood T cells expanded clonally by week 6.

Sample: CD4+ or CD8+ T cells sorted from blood, taken in a trial of the OX40 agonist ivuxolimab. The chain couples TRBV7-9 to TRBJ2-2, with TRBD1 identical over 8 bases. The receptor comes from an adult with an advanced solid tumor such as melanoma, head and neck, liver or kidney cancer. DNA of the CDR3: TGTGCCAGCAGCTTAGTACAGGGGGACACCGGGGAGCTGTTTTTT. Residues: CASSLVQGDTGELFF.